This T cell receptor beta chain was obtained from a study of OX40 agonist ivuxolimab in advanced cancers. Background on the study: At doses from 0.01 to 10 mg/kg, patients were given intravenous ivuxolimab every 2 weeks. Of the participants, under 50% had some prior anti-PD-1, anti-PD-L1 or anti-CTLA-4 therapy, which was allowed.

The timepoints at which blood was sampled were baseline, cycle 4 day 1, and cycle 7 day 1. The CDR3 is 16 residues long. CDR1 is SGHVS and CDR2 is FNYEAQ in the germline V gene. V was shortened by 5 bases and J by 2 bases, with 19 bases between the two germline ends. Measured with immunoSEQ multiplex PCR; TCRdb has only the in-frame clones, and not every one. The sample lists around 26,000 clones, over 75% occurring once. This sequence was found in an adult with an advanced solid tumor such as melanoma, head and neck, liver or kidney cancer. Sequences were derived from CD4+ or CD8+ T cells sorted from blood, sampled in a trial of the OX40 agonist ivuxolimab. V usage is TRBV7-6 and J usage is TRBJ2-7; D is ambiguous. As DNA, the CDR3 is TGTGCCAGCAGCCCCCCCGATCGGGTCTTTCCCTACGAGCAGTACTTC. Amino acid sequence: CASSPPDRVFPYEQYF.